Listed below are T cell receptor beta chains from one sample, sequenced in a study of blood T cell repertoires in COVID-19. Only in-frame clones appear in the TCRdb table, and some are missing; sequencing was by immunoSEQ multiplex PCR. The sample contains about 160,000 clones, approximately 90% of which appear only once. Sample: PBMCs or T cells enriched from blood (not recorded which). These receptors originate from a woman in her thirties or forties who had been exposed to COVID-19. Each CDR3 is given with its conserved first and last residue. D genes are given only for firm matches. Rows give clone size only sometimes, using once, few, many, or a class for an expanded clone.

d_gene	v_gene	j_gene	abundance	CDR3aa	CDR3nt
-	TRBV18	TRBJ1-3	-	CASSPLLQGHGNTIYF	TGTGCCAGCTCACCATTACTCCAGGGGCACGGAAACACCATATATTTT
TRBD1	TRBV3-1/TRBV3-2	TRBJ2-5	-	CASSRWTGGSQETQYF	TGTGCCAGCAGCCGCTGGACAGGGGGTAGCCAAGAGACCCAGTACTTC
TRBD1	TRBV9	TRBJ1-4	once	CASSPYSGQGAGEKLFF	TGTGCCAGCAGCCCGTACTCGGGACAGGGGGCGGGGGAAAAACTGTTTTTT
-	TRBV25-1	TRBJ2-2	-	CASSEYRVGELFF	TGTGCCAGCAGTGAATATCGAGTCGGGGAGCTGTTTTTT
TRBD1	TRBV5-1	TRBJ2-2	-	CASSKGQGRTGELFF	TGCGCCAGCAGCAAAGGACAGGGTCGAACCGGGGAGCTGTTTTTT
-	TRBV7-3	TRBJ1-2	once	CASSLTGTTNYGYTF	TGTGCCAGCAGCCTTACCGGGACAACAAACTATGGCTACACCTTC
-	TRBV7-9	TRBJ1-1	once	CASSYNRDPGGRNTEAFF	TGTGCCAGCAGCTATAACCGGGACCCTGGAGGGCGGAACACTGAAGCTTTCTTT
-	TRBV4-1	TRBJ1-4	-	CASQTQVNEKLFF	TGCGCCAGCCAAACACAGGTTAATGAAAAACTGTTTTTT
-	TRBV14	TRBJ1-6	-	CASSQAGERPPLHF	TGTGCCAGCAGCCAAGCAGGGGAGAGACCACCCCTCCACTTT
-	TRBV6-2/TRBV6-3	TRBJ1-5	-	CASSYPEGNQPQHF	TGTGCCAGCAGTTACCCGGAGGGCAATCAGCCCCAGCATTTT
-	TRBV7-9	TRBJ2-7	-	CASSFRQESSYEQYF	TGTGCCAGCAGCTTTAGACAGGAGAGCTCCTACGAGCAGTACTTC
-	TRBV23-1	TRBJ1-3	-	CASSREDSRSGNTIYF	TGCGCCAGCTCTCGTGAAGACAGCCGCTCTGGAAACACCATATATTTT
TRBD1	TRBV28	TRBJ1-2	-	CASTRMGDREGHGYTF	TGTGCCAGCACCCGAATGGGGGACAGGGAGGGACATGGCTACACCTTC
-	TRBV28	TRBJ2-3	-	CASSLAGGHGTQYF	TGTGCCAGCAGTTTGGCCGGCGGCCATGGCACGCAGTATTTT
-	TRBV21-1	TRBJ2-3	-	CASSKEGRGPLDTQYF	TGTGCCAGCAGCAAAGAGGGGCGGGGGCCTTTGGATACGCAGTATTTT
-	TRBV5-5	TRBJ1-1	-	CASRFRGAEAFF	TGTGCCAGCAGATTCAGGGGTGCTGAAGCTTTCTTT
TRBD1	TRBV19	TRBJ1-5	-	CASRAGTGTLSNQPQHF	TGTGCCAGTAGGGCCGGGACAGGCACCCTTAGCAATCAGCCCCAGCATTTT
-	TRBV12-3/TRBV12-4	TRBJ1-2	-	CASTYREGYGYTF	TGTGCCAGCACATACAGGGAGGGCTATGGCTACACCTTC
-	TRBV1	TRBJ2-1	-	CTRGAELSYNEQFF	TGCACCAGAGGGGCTGAACTTTCCTACAATGAGCAGTTCTTC
TRBD2	TRBV5-6	TRBJ2-7	-	CASSLRREGLHEQYF	TGTGCCAGCAGCTTGCGGCGGGAGGGCCTTCACGAGCAGTACTTC
-	TRBV27	TRBJ1-6	-	CASSGEGTYNSPLHF	TGTGCCAGCAGTGGCGAGGGTACCTATAATTCACCCCTCCACTTT
-	TRBV10-1	TRBJ2-7	-	CASGTTYEQYF	TGCGCCAGCGGGACAACCTACGAGCAGTACTTC
TRBD1	TRBV6-5	TRBJ1-6	-	CATSTGGHSPLHF	TGTGCCACCTCGACAGGGGGCCATTCACCCCTCCACTTT
-	TRBV19	TRBJ2-7	few	CASSQPGQMSSYEQYF	TGTGCCAGTAGTCAACCCGGACAGATGAGCTCCTACGAGCAGTACTTC
TRBD1	TRBV6-1	TRBJ1-5	-	CASSELRTRGPNQPQHF	TGTGCCAGCAGTGAATTAAGGACAAGGGGGCCCAATCAGCCCCAGCATTTT
TRBD1	TRBV2	TRBJ2-3	-	CASRRDRGTDTQYF	TGTGCCAGCAGAAGGGACAGGGGCACAGATACGCAGTATTTT
-	TRBV25-1	TRBJ2-5	-	CASSPTGIERETQYF	TGTGCCAGCAGCCCTACAGGGATTGAGCGGGAGACCCAGTACTTC
TRBD1	TRBV4-1	TRBJ2-7	-	CASSQLGQTYEQYF	TGCGCCAGCAGCCAATTGGGACAGACCTACGAGCAGTACTTC
-	TRBV5-1	TRBJ2-1	-	CASSFGRERAYNEQFF	TGCGCCAGCAGCTTCGGTCGGGAGCGGGCCTACAATGAGCAGTTCTTC
-	TRBV9	TRBJ1-1	-	CASSVGETEAFF	TGTGCCAGCAGCGTCGGGGAGACTGAAGCTTTCTTT
-	TRBV28	TRBJ2-7	many	CASSLPPGVPYEQYF	TGTGCCAGCAGTCTTCCTCCCGGGGTCCCCTACGAGCAGTACTTC
TRBD2	TRBV2	TRBJ2-1	-	CASRPTSGGDKEQFF	TGTGCCAGCAGGCCTACTAGCGGGGGGGATAAGGAGCAGTTCTTC
TRBD2	TRBV11-2	TRBJ2-3	-	CASSFSGSTDTQYF	TGTGCCAGCAGCTTTAGCGGGAGCACAGATACGCAGTATTTT
TRBD2	TRBV5-5	TRBJ2-7	once	CASSGSSTYEQYF	TGTGCCTCTAGCGGGTCCAGTACCTACGAGCAGTACTTC
TRBD1	TRBV11-2	TRBJ1-5	-	CASSLGWDSDQPQHF	TGTGCCAGCAGCTTAGGATGGGACAGCGATCAGCCCCAGCATTTT
TRBD2	TRBV5-1	TRBJ2-3	-	CASSFLAGDTDTQYF	TGCGCCAGCAGCTTCCTAGCGGGGGACACAGATACGCAGTATTTT
TRBD2	TRBV5-1	TRBJ2-2	-	CASSSLAGGLANTGELFF	TGCGCCAGCAGCTCTCTAGCGGGAGGGCTGGCGAACACCGGGGAGCTGTTTTTT
-	TRBV5-1	TRBJ2-2	-	CASSLGSGHGELFF	TGCGCCAGCAGCTTGGGGTCTGGGCACGGGGAGCTGTTTTTT
TRBD1	TRBV5-1	TRBJ2-3	-	CASRHDRDRQIYF	TGCGCCAGCAGACATGACCGGGACAGACAGATTTATTTT
TRBD1	TRBV7-3	TRBJ2-7	-	CASSTGGGYEQYF	TGTGCCAGCAGTACAGGGGGAGGCTACGAGCAGTACTTC
-	TRBV4-1	TRBJ1-6	-	CASSQDGSGDYNSPLHF	TGCGCCAGCAGCCAAGATGGTTCAGGGGATTATAATTCACCCCTCCACTTT
-	TRBV25-1	TRBJ1-6	-	CASSGGWNSPLHF	TGTGCCAGCAGTGGAGGGTGGAACTCACCCCTCCACTTT
-	TRBV28	TRBJ1-1	-	CASRPGYNTEAFF	TGTGCCAGCAGACCGGGATATAACACTGAAGCTTTCTTT
-	TRBV9	TRBJ2-2	-	CASSVEAGIGELFF	TGTGCCAGCAGCGTAGAGGCAGGGATCGGGGAGCTGTTTTTT
TRBD1	TRBV29-1	TRBJ2-2	once	CSVKTGGEETGELFF	TGCAGCGTAAAGACAGGGGGGGAAGAAACCGGGGAGCTGTTTTTT
TRBD2	TRBV6-6	TRBJ2-5	-	CASSRTSGRAWETQYF	TGTGCCAGCAGCCGGACTAGCGGGAGGGCCTGGGAGACCCAGTACTTC
-	TRBV10-3	TRBJ1-5	-	CAIAGGDQPQHF	TGTGCCATCGCGGGGGGAGATCAGCCCCAGCATTTT
-	TRBV19	TRBJ2-3	-	CASKRVGGGTKDTQYF	TGTGCCAGTAAACGGGTAGGGGGCGGGACAAAGGATACGCAGTATTTT
TRBD1	TRBV28	TRBJ1-6	-	CASSPTGRNSPLHF	TGTGCCAGCAGCCCGACAGGGAGAAATTCACCCCTCCACTTT
-	TRBV7-8	TRBJ2-7	-	CASSLVADTDYEQYF	TGTGCCAGCAGCTTAGTGGCGGACACGGATTACGAGCAGTACTTC
-	TRBV5-1	TRBJ2-5	-	CASSLSGSQETQYF	TGCGCCAGCAGCTTGTCGGGGTCCCAAGAGACCCAGTACTTC
TRBD1	TRBV3-1/TRBV3-2	TRBJ2-2	once	CASSHRTGMAGELFF	TGTGCCAGCAGCCATCGGACAGGGATGGCCGGGGAGCTGTTTTTT
TRBD1	TRBV25-1	TRBJ2-1	few	CASLGGGNEQFF	TGTGCCAGCTTAGGGGGCGGGAATGAGCAGTTCTTC
-	TRBV9	TRBJ2-7	-	CASSDSRVQYF	TGTGCCAGCAGCGATTCCCGCGTGCAGTACTTC
TRBD1	TRBV3-1/TRBV3-2	TRBJ2-5	-	CASSQDDWDREYQETQYF	TGTGCCAGCAGCCAAGACGATTGGGACAGGGAGTACCAAGAGACCCAGTACTTC